This T cell receptor (beta chain) was obtained from a study of Ad26.COV2.S vaccination and SARS-CoV-2 variants. Treatment here: some 20 received Ad26.COV2.S at low or high dose, single or two shots; five or six received placebo; per-sample allocation not given. Sampling was performed 63 days after the first vaccine or placebo injection. Its platform was an Ad26 vector, and its expressed antigen was Wuhan-strain SARS-CoV-2 spike. The CDR3 is made up of 13 amino acids. Trimming took off 11 bases at V and 7 bases at J, with 20 bases between the two ends. Germline loops: CDR1 LNHDA, CDR2 SQIVND (reference sequence). Worth noting for this clone: Other nucleotide sequences in the sample specify the same CDR3.

The table came from immunoSEQ multiplex PCR; TCRdb's copy has only in-frame clones and leaves some out. The table shows about 400,000 clones, with 92% occurring only once. The specimen was peripheral blood, collected in a trial of Ad26.COV2.S vaccine versus placebo. The chain carries TRBV19 and TRBJ1-1; D may be TRBD1 (6 bases). This TCR derives from a person aged 18-60 years who received the Ad26.COV2.S COVID-19 vaccine or a placebo. The CDR3 protein is CASRAGGLSEAFF. As DNA, the CDR3 is TGTGCCTCCCGAGCCGGGGGGCTCAGTGAAGCTTTCTTT.